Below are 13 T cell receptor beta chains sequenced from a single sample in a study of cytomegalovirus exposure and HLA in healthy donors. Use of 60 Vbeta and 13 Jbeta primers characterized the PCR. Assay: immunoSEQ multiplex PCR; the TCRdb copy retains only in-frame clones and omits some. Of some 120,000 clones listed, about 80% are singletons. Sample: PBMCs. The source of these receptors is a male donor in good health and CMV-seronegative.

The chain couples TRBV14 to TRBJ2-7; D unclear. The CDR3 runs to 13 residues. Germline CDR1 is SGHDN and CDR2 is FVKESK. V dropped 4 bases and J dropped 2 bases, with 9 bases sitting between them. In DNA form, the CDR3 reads TGTGCCAGCAGCCGCCAGTTGGCCTACGAGCAGTACTTC. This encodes CASSRQLAYEQYF.

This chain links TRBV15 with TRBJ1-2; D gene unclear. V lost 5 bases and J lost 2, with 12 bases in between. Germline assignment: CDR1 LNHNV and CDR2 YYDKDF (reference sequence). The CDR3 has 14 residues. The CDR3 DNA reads TGTGCCACCAGCGGAGGGCTTACCAACTATGGCTACACCTTC. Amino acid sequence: CATSGGLTNYGYTF.

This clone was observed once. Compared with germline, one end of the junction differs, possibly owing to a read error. CDR3 protein: CSSSATQGIGELFF. For the CDR3, the DNA is TGTTCCAGCAGCGCCACACAGGGAATCGGGGAGCTGTTTTTT. The chain recombines TRBV7-9 with TRBJ2-2; TRBD1 might be the D (6 bases). CDR1 and CDR2 (germline): SEHNR, FQNEAQ (reference sequence). This CDR3 comprises 14 residues.

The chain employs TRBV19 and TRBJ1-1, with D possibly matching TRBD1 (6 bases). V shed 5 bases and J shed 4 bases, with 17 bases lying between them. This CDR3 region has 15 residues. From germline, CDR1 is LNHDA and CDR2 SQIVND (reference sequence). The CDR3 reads CASSLTGGHGTEAFF. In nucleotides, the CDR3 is TGTGCCAGTAGTCTTACGGGGGGCCATGGCACTGAAGCTTTCTTT. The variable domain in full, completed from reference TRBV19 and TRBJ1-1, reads DGGITQSPKYLFRKEGQNVTLSCEQNLNHDAMYWYRQDPGQGLRLIYYSQIVNDFQKGDIAEGYSVSREKKESFPLTVTSAQKNPTAFYLCASSLTGGHGTEAFFGQGTRLTVV.

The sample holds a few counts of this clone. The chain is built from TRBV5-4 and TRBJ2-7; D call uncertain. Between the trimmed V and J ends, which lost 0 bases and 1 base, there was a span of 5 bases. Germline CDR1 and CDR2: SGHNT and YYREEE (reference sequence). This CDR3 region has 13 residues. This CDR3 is CASSLDASYEQYF. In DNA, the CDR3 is TGTGCCAGCAGCTTGGACGCGTCCTACGAGCAGTACTTC.

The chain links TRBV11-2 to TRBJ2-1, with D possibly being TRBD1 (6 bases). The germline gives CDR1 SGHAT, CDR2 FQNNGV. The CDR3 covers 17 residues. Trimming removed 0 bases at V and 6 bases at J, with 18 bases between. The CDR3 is CASSLDWIQGGPNEQFF. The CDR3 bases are TGTGCCAGCAGCTTAGATTGGATACAGGGTGGCCCCAATGAGCAGTTCTTC.

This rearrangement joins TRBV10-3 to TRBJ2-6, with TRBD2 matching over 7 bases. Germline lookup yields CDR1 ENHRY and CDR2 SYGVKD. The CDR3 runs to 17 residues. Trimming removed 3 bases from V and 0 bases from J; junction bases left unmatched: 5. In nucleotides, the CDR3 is TGTGCCATCAGTGAACTAGCGCTTACCTCTGGGGCCAACGTCCTGACTTTC. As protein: CAISELALTSGANVLTF.

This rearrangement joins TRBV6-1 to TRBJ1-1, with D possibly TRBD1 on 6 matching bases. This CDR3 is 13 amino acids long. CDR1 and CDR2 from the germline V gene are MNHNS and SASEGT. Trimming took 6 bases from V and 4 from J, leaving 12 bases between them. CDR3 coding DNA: TGTGCCAGCAGATCCCAGGGGTCCACTGAAGCTTTCTTT. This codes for CASRSQGSTEAFF.

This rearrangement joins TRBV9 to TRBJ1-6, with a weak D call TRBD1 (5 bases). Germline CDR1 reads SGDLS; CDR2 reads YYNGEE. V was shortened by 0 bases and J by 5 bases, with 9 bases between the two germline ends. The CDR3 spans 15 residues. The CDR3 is CASSVEVGDNSPLHF. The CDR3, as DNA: TGTGCCAGCAGCGTAGAGGTAGGGGATAATTCACCCCTCCACTTT.

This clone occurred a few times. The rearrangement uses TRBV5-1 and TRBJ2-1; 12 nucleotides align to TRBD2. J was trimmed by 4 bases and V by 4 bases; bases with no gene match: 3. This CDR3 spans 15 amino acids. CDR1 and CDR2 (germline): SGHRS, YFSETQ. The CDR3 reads CASSLLAGGYNEQFF. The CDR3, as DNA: TGCGCCAGCAGCCTACTAGCGGGGGGTTACAATGAGCAGTTCTTC.

As DNA, the CDR3 is TGTGCCAGCAGCTTTAGGACAGGTGTGTTTTATGGCACTGAAGCTTTCTTT. This translates into CASSFRTGVFYGTEAFF. V usage is TRBV7-2 and J usage is TRBJ1-1, with 7 bases matching TRBD1. The CDR3 loop spans 17 amino acids. V was pared by 3 bases and J by 4 bases, with 14 bases of the junction left unmatched. Per germline, CDR1 SGHTA and CDR2 FQGNSA.

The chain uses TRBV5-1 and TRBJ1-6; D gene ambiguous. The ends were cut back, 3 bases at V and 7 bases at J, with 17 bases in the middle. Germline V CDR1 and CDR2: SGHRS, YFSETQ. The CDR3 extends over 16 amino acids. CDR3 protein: CASSYGRATGNSPLHF. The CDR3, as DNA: TGCGCCAGCAGCTACGGGAGGGCCACGGGAAATTCACCCCTCCACTTT.

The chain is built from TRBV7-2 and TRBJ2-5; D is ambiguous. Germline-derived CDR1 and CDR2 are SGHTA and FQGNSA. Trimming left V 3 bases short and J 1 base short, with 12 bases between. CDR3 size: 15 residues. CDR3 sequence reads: CASSLSGGAQETQYF. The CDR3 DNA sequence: TGTGCCAGCAGCTTGTCAGGTGGCGCCCAAGAGACCCAGTACTTC. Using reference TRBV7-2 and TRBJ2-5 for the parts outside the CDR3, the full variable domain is GAGVSQSPSNKVTEKGKDVELRCDPISGHTALYWYRQSLGQGLEFLIYFQGNSAPDKSGLPSDRFSAERTGGSVSTLTIQRTQQEDSAVYLCASSLSGGAQETQYFGPGTRLLVL.